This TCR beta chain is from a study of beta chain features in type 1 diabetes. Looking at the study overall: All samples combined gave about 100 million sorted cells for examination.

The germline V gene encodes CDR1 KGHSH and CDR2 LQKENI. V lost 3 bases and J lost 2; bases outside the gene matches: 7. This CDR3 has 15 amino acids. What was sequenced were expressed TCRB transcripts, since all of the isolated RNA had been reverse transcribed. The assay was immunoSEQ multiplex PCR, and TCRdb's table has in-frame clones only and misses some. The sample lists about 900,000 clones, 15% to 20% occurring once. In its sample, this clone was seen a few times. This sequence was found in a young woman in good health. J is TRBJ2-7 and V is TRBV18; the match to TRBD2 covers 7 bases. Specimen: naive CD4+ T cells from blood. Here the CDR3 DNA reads TGTGCCAGCTCACCTTCTGCGGGAGCGACCTACGAGCAGTACTTC. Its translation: CASSPSAGATYEQYF.